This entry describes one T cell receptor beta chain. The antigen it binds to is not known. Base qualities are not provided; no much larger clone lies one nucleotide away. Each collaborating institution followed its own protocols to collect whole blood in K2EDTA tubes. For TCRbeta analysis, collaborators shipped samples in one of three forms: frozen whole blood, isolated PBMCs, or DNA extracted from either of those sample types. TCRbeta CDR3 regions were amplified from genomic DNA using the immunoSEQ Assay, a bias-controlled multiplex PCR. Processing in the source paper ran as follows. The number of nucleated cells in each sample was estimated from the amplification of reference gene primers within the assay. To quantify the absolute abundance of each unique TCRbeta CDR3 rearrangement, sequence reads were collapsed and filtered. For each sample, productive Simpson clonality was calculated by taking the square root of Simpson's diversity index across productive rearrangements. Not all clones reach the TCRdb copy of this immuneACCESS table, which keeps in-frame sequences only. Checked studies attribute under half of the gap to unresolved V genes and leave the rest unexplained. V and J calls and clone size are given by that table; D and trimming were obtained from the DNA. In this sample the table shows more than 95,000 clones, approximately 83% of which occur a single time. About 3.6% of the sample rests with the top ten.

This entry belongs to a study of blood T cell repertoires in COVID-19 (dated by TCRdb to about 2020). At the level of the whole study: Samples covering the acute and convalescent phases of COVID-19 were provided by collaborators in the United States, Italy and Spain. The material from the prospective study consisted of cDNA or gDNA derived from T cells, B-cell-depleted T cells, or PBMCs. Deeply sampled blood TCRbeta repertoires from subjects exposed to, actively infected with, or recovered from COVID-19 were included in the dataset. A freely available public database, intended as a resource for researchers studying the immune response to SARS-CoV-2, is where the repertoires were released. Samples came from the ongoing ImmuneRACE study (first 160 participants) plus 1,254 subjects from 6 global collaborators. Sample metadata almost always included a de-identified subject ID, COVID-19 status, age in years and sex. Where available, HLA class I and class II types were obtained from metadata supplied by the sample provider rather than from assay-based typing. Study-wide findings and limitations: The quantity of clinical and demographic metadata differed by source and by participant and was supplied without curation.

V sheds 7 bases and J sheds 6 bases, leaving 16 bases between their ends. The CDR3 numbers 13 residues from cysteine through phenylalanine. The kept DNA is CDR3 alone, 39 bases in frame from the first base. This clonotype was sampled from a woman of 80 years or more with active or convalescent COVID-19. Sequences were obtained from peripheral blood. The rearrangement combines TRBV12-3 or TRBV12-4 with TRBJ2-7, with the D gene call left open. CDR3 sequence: CASTPTPGSEQYF. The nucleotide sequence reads TGTGCCAGCACTCCAACCCCAGGTAGCGAGCAGTACTTC.